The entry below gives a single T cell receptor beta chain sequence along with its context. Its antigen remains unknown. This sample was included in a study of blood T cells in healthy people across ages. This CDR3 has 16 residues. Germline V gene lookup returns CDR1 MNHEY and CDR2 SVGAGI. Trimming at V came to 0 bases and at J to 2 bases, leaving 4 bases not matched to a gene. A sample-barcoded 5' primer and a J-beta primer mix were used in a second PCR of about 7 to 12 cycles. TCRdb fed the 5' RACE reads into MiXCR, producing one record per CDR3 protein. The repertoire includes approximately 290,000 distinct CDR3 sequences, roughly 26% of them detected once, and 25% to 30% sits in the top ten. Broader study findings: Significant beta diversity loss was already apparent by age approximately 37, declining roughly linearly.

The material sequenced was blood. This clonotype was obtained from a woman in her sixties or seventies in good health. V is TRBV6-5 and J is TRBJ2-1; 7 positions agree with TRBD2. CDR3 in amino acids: CASSYSGGSTYNEQFF. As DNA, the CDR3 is TGTGCCAGCAGTTACTCCGGGGGGTCCACCTACAATGAGCAGTTCTTC.